One T cell receptor beta chain is described in this entry. What it binds is unknown. The PCR used 60 Vbeta and 13 Jbeta primers. Using immunoSEQ multiplex PCR, the repertoire was profiled, and TCRdb retains in-frame clones only, with some absent. The repertoire holds more than 65,000 clones, with 74% as singletons. The data were obtained in a study of cytomegalovirus exposure and HLA in healthy donors. About the study: Drawn from HLA-typed donors, tens of millions of unique TCRs were held in an early data release.

Findings of the study overall: Generally TCR sequences proved uncommon, though certain public TCRs appeared in numerous donors. TCR beta V- and J-gene trimming, according to a later analysis, was linked to a missense DCLRE1C variant.

Losses at the gene ends were 6 bases for V and 1 base for J; bases not matched to a gene: 1. The CDR3 sequence is 13 residues long. The germline V gene has CDR1 SGHRS and CDR2 YFSETQ. This TCR was sampled from a woman aged 55-69 years in good health and CMV-seropositive. The gene calls are TRBV5-1 and TRBJ1-1, with 9 nucleotides matching TRBD1. Sequencing was performed on PBMCs. CDR3 loop: CASKQGANTEAFF. CDR3 nucleotide sequence: TGCGCCAGCAAACAGGGGGCGAACACTGAAGCTTTCTTT.